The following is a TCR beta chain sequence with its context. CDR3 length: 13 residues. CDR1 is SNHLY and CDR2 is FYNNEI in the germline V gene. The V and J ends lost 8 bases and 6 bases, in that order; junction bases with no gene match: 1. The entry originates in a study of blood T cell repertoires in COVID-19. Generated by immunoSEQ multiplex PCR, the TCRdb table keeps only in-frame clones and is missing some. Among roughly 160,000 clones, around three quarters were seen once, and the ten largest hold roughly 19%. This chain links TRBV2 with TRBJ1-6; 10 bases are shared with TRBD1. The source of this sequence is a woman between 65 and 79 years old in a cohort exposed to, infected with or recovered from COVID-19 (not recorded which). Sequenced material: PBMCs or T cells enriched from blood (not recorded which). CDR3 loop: CASRDRGNSPLHF. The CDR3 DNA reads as TGTGCCAGCCGGGACAGGGGTAATTCACCCCTCCACTTT.